The 4 T cell receptor beta chains listed next were all sequenced from one sample in a study of blood T cell repertoires in COVID-19. Clones were read by immunoSEQ multiplex PCR, and TCRdb kept only the in-frame ones, dropping some. The sample contains 65,000 to 85,000 clones, around nine tenths of which appear only once. Input material: peripheral blood. These receptors all come from a man of 80 years or more with COVID-19, enrolled during active disease.

The chain employs TRBV4-1 and TRBJ1-4, with unresolved D. In germline, CDR1 is MGHRA, CDR2 YSYEKL. This CDR3 spans 16 amino acids. Trimming removed 0 bases from V and 7 bases from J, with 15 bases in between. In DNA form, the CDR3 reads TGCGCCAGCAGCCAAGATCGGTCGGGGAAGAGTGAAAAACTGTTTTTT. Amino acid sequence: CASSQDRSGKSEKLFF.

In nucleotides, the CDR3 is TGCGCCAGCAGCTTGGTGCCTGGAGTCCACGAGCAGTACTTC. Translation gives CASSLVPGVHEQYF. The chain has TRBV5-1 and TRBJ2-7; D is unresolved. CDR3 length: 14 amino acids. Germline values: CDR1 SGHRS, CDR2 YFSETQ. The V gene lost 0 bases and the J gene lost 5 bases, with 12 bases spanning the gap.

This clone was recorded once. The chain is built from TRBV11-2 and TRBJ1-1, with D unresolved. Per the germline V gene, CDR1 is SGHAT and CDR2 is FQNNGV. V gave up 3 bases and J gave up 1 base, with 6 bases separating them. There are 13 residues in the CDR3. The CDR3 DNA reads TGTGCCAGCAGCTTCGAGGAGAACACTGAAGCTTTCTTT. Residues: CASSFEENTEAFF. Supplemented by reference TRBV11-2 and TRBJ1-1, the full variable domain reads EAGVAQSPRYKIIEKRQSVAFWCNPISGHATLYWYQQILGQGPKLLIQFQNNGVVDDSQLPKDRFSAERLKGVDSTLKIQPAKLEDSAVYLCASSFEENTEAFFGQGTRLTVV.

V usage is TRBV5-6 and J usage is TRBJ2-3; D is undetermined. V lost 0 bases, J lost 7 bases, and 18 bases lay in between. The CDR3 runs to 16 residues. Germline CDR1 SGHDT, CDR2 YYEEEE. In DNA form, the CDR3 reads TGTGCCAGCAGCTTGGGCGGCCTTTTCCTCCGGAATACGCAGTATTTT. Translated: CASSLGGLFLRNTQYF.